The 20 T cell receptor beta chains in this list originate from one sample, sequenced in a study of CXCR3-negative and CXCR3-positive naive CD8 T cells (dated by TCRdb to the late 2010s). What the research found in general, with its limitations: Compared with CXCR3-negative naive cells, CXCR3-positive naive cells had TRB CDR3s with higher hydrophobicity (lower Kidera factor 4), lower energy, and higher strength and volume indices.

These reads were obtained on a NextSeq 550. The Human TCR Profiling Kit (MiLaboratory) was used to make UMI-labeled 5' RACE TRB cDNA libraries. After TCRdb reprocessed the reads, each CDR3 protein sequence was kept as one row, without DNA. The sample's clone listing holds tens of thousands of distinct CDR3 sequences. The ten largest account for around 0.62% of the sample. These receptors' targets are unknown. Sequencing was done on a sample of naive CXCR3+ CD8+ T cells from blood. The cell subset or site label, as the study defines it: CD45RO-CCR7+CD27+CD95- naive CD8+ T cells expressing CXCR3 (TNR3+). The receptors here all came from a human donor in good health. Some clones in this sample may be carry-over from other donors' samples.

The CDR3 sequence: CASSKGSPLHF. This chain uses TRBV28 with TRBJ1-6. The CDR3 runs to 11 residues. CDR1 and CDR2 from the germline V gene are MDHEN and SYDVKM.

The CDR3 here is CSAAIISAGLSYNEQFF. This chain connects TRBV20-1 to TRBJ2-1; TCRdb's D gene call, TRBD2, goes unchecked for lack of DNA. The CDR3 is 17 amino acids. Per germline, CDR1 DFQATT and CDR2 SNEGSKA (reference sequence).

V usage is TRBV7-9 and J usage is TRBJ1-5. Germline CDR1 and CDR2: SEHNR and FQNEAQ (reference sequence). The CDR3 totals 12 residues. The CDR3 sequence: CASKKDNQPQHF.

The chain recombines TRBV25-1 with TRBJ2-5; TCRdb names TRBD1, which stays unverified in the absence of DNA. Germline-derived CDR1 and CDR2 are MGHDK and SYGVNS. This CDR3 is 13 amino acids long. Here the CDR3 reads CASSGTVDRTQYF. The full variable domain, completed using reference TRBV25-1 and TRBJ2-5, is EADIYQTPRYLVIGTGKKITLECSQTMGHDKMYWYQQDPGMELHLIHYSYGVNSTEKGDLSSESTVSRIRTEHFPLTLESARPSHTSQYLCASSGTVDRTQYFGPGTRLLVL.

The V call is TRBV7-8, the J call TRBJ1-1; with no DNA, the TCRdb D assignment of TRBD1 cannot be verified. The CDR3 is 15 residues long. Germline V lookup: CDR1 SGHVS, CDR2 FQNEAQ. Here the CDR3 reads CASSFGTGGGTEAFF.

The chain carries TRBV4-1 and TRBJ2-7; as DNA is missing, the TRBD2 call by TCRdb cannot be tested. This CDR3 is built from 16 residues. CDR1 and CDR2 (germline): MGHRA, YSYEKL. CDR3 sequence reads: CASSQVATSGSYERYF.

The gene calls are TRBV28 and TRBJ1-1; TCRdb's D call of TRBD1 is untestable without DNA. CDR1 is MDHEN and CDR2 is SYDVKM in the germline V gene. The CDR3 consists of 15 residues. CDR3 loop: CASSLTRQGGTEAFF.

This chain links TRBV7-8 with TRBJ2-3; the D call of TRBD1 rests on TCRdb alone, since no DNA is present to check it. CDR1 is SGHVS, CDR2 FQNEAQ, per germline. CDR3 length: 16 amino acids. The chain's CDR3 is CASSLERGGLTDTQYF.

The J gene is TRBJ1-1, the V gene TRBV5-1; TCRdb names TRBD1, which stays unverified in the absence of DNA. CDR3 size: 14 residues. The germline gives CDR1 SGHRS, CDR2 YFSETQ. The CDR3 reads CASSFRGEDTEASF. The variable domain in full, with the rest retrieved from reference TRBV5-1 and TRBJ1-1, is KAGVTQTPRYLIKTRGQQVTLSCSPISGHRSVSWYQQTPGQGLQFLFEYFSETQRNKGNFPGRFSGRQFSNSRSEMNVSTLELGDSALYLCASSFRGEDTEASFGQGTRLTVV.

The chain uses TRBV7-7 and TRBJ2-2; TCRdb's D call, TRBD2, is unchecked because there is no DNA. The CDR3 covers 17 residues. The germline V gene encodes CDR1 SSHAT and CDR2 FNYEAQ (reference sequence). The CDR3 is CASTSLGGGSTTGELFF. The full variable domain, rest sourced from reference TRBV7-7 and TRBJ2-2, is GAGVSQSPRYKVTKRGQDVTLRCDPISSHATLYWYQQALGQGPEFLTYFNYEAQPDKSGLPSDRFSAERPEGSISTLTIQRTEQRDSAMYRCASTSLGGGSTTGELFFGEGSRLTVL.

The chain recombines TRBV29-1 with TRBJ1-2; TCRdb calls TRBD1, which cannot be checked without DNA. Germline loops: CDR1 SQVTM, CDR2 ANQGSEA. The CDR3 extends over 12 amino acids. This chain's CDR3 is CSVEGGTYGYTF.

This CDR3 is CASSQAVSFSGQSTDTQYF. The rearrangement joins TRBV4-3 to TRBJ2-3; there is no DNA to check the TCRdb D call of TRBD2. CDR3 size: 19 residues. Germline lookup yields CDR1 LGHNA and CDR2 YSLEER.

The rearrangement links TRBV10-3 to TRBJ2-2; without DNA, the TCRdb call of TRBD2 cannot be checked. In germline, CDR1 is ENHRY, CDR2 SYGVKD. The CDR3 is 19 amino acids. The CDR3 sequence: CAISTSGVSATANTGELFF.

This clonotype is identified as medium-sized from frequency. This rearrangement joins TRBV29-1 to TRBJ2-2. Germline-derived CDR1 and CDR2 are SQVTM and ANQGSEA. CDR3 length: 12 amino acids. CDR3 sequence reads: CSVVADTGELFF.

The chain couples TRBV24-1 to TRBJ2-1; TCRdb reports TRBD1, a call that lacks DNA to check it against. In germline, CDR1 is KGHDR, CDR2 SFDVKD. This CDR3 contains 14 residues. The chain's CDR3 is CATSDRGQGNEQFF.

The rearrangement links TRBV7-9 to TRBJ1-1. The CDR3 spans 15 residues. Germline CDR1 is SEHNR and CDR2 is FQNEAQ (reference sequence). The CDR3 here is CASSSSSGSNTEAFF.

This chain uses TRBV24-1 with TRBJ2-2; lacking DNA, the TRBD1 call made by TCRdb goes unchecked. In germline, CDR1 is KGHDR, CDR2 SFDVKD. The CDR3 spans 13 residues. The chain's CDR3 is CATDRTGTGELFF.

This chain joins TRBV6-6 and TRBJ2-2; TCRdb's D call, TRBD1, is unchecked because there is no DNA. CDR1 MNHNY and CDR2 SVGAGI come from the germline V gene (reference sequence). The CDR3 has 14 residues. This CDR3 reads CASSYSTGAGELFF.

The chain carries TRBV7-6 and TRBJ2-7; TCRdb names TRBD2, which stays unverified in the absence of DNA. The germline gives CDR1 SGHVS, CDR2 FNYEAQ. This CDR3 has 14 amino acids. Here the CDR3 reads CASSWGGQYYEQYF.

The V gene is TRBV12-3 or TRBV12-4, the J gene TRBJ2-7; TCRdb calls TRBD1, which cannot be checked without DNA. CDR3 length: 15 amino acids. The CDR3 spells CASSSPGTNSYEQYF.